Listed below are T cell receptor beta chains from one sample, sequenced in a study of CD8 T cells in Susac syndrome. Via MiXCR, TCRdb re-called the immunoSEQ multiplex PCR reads, giving one row per CDR3 protein. The sample lists 200,000 to 300,000 distinct CDR3 sequences; 90% to 97% were seen once. The sample comprised CD4+ T cells from PBMCs. The receptors derive from a human donor with Susac syndrome. CDR3s include the opening cysteine and the closing phenylalanine or tryptophan. A D gene is named only where the DNA matches it firmly. The listing skips clone size in some rows; elsewhere it reads once, few, many or a size class.

J gene: TRBJ2-7
clone size: -
D gene: -
V gene: TRBV6-1
CDR3 DNA: TGTGCCACCACCCGGACGGGGAACTACGAGCAGTACTTC
CDR3 protein: CATTRTGNYEQYF

J gene: TRBJ2-2
clone size: -
D gene: -
V gene: TRBV28
CDR3 DNA: TGTGCCAGCATCGACACCCACACCGGGGAGCTGTTTTTT
CDR3 protein: CASIDTHTGELFF

J gene: TRBJ1-5
clone size: -
D gene: -
V gene: TRBV7-2
CDR3 DNA: TGTGCCAGCAGCTTAGCCCTGGATCAGCCCCAGCATTTT
CDR3 protein: CASSLALDQPQHF

J gene: TRBJ2-5
clone size: -
D gene: -
V gene: TRBV20-1
CDR3 DNA: TGCAGTGCTAGTACGGCGGGACAAGAGACCCAGTACTTC
CDR3 protein: CSASTAGQETQYF

J gene: TRBJ2-1
clone size: -
D gene: -
V gene: TRBV2
CDR3 DNA: TGTGCCAGCAGTGAGTACGCTGGTATGAGATACAATGAGCAGTTCTTC
CDR3 protein: CASSEYAGMRYNEQFF

J gene: TRBJ2-3
clone size: -
D gene: -
V gene: TRBV7-8
CDR3 DNA: TGTGCCAGCAGCTTAGGTCCGAGGGTCACAGATACGCAGTATTTT
CDR3 protein: CASSLGPRVTDTQYF

J gene: TRBJ2-7
clone size: -
D gene: -
V gene: TRBV12-3/TRBV12-4
CDR3 DNA: TGTGCCAGCAGTTTAGAGGGGGGGGGTTACTACGAGCAGTACTTC
CDR3 protein: CASSLEGGGYYEQYF

J gene: TRBJ2-5
clone size: -
D gene: -
V gene: TRBV20-1
CDR3 DNA: TGCAGTGCTAGAGCCGGCAACCAAGAGACCCAGTACTTC
CDR3 protein: CSARAGNQETQYF

J gene: TRBJ2-1
clone size: -
D gene: -
V gene: TRBV5-1
CDR3 DNA: TGCGCCAGCAGCATAGAGAATGAGCAGTTCTTC
CDR3 protein: CASSIENEQFF

J gene: TRBJ2-6
clone size: -
D gene: -
V gene: TRBV19
CDR3 DNA: TGTGCCAGTAGCAGGGACCGGTCGGGGGCCAACGTCCTGACTTTC
CDR3 protein: CASSRDRSGANVLTF

J gene: TRBJ2-1
clone size: -
D gene: TRBD2
V gene: TRBV20-1
CDR3 DNA: TGCAGGATCTCTAGCGGCGACAATGAGCAGTTCTTC
CDR3 protein: CRISSGDNEQFF

J gene: TRBJ2-6
clone size: once
D gene: TRBD2
V gene: TRBV5-1
CDR3 DNA: TGCGCCAGCAGCTTTCAGGGAGGGTCTGGGGCCAACGTCCTGACTTTC
CDR3 protein: CASSFQGGSGANVLTF

J gene: TRBJ2-4
clone size: -
D gene: -
V gene: TRBV7-3
CDR3 DNA: TGTGCCAGCAGCTTAGTTCCCAAAAACATTCAGTACTTC
CDR3 protein: CASSLVPKNIQYF

J gene: TRBJ2-2
clone size: -
D gene: -
V gene: TRBV23-1
CDR3 DNA: TGCGCCAGCAGTCATTACACCGTTTTAGGGGAGCTGTTTTTT
CDR3 protein: CASSHYTVLGELFF

J gene: TRBJ2-3
clone size: -
D gene: TRBD2
V gene: TRBV30
CDR3 DNA: TGTGCCTGGAGTGTACCGATCAGGACTAGCGGGAGATGGAACACAGATACGCAGTATTTT
CDR3 protein: CAWSVPIRTSGRWNTDTQYF

J gene: TRBJ2-1
clone size: -
D gene: TRBD1
V gene: TRBV5-6
CDR3 DNA: TGTGCCAGCAGCTGGTTAATATCAAATACAGACAGGGCCTACAATGAGCAGTTCTTC
CDR3 protein: CASSWLISNTDRAYNEQFF

J gene: TRBJ2-3
clone size: -
D gene: -
V gene: TRBV18
CDR3 DNA: TGTGCCAGCTCACCACTGATAGCAGATACGCAGTATTTT
CDR3 protein: CASSPLIADTQYF

J gene: TRBJ1-2
clone size: few
D gene: TRBD1
V gene: TRBV27
CDR3 DNA: TGTGCCAGCAGGACAGGACAGGGCAACTATGGCTACACCTTC
CDR3 protein: CASRTGQGNYGYTF

J gene: TRBJ2-7
clone size: -
D gene: -
V gene: TRBV3-1
CDR3 DNA: TGTGCCAGCAGCCAAGCGGCAGCCTACGAGCAGTACTTC
CDR3 protein: CASSQAAAYEQYF

J gene: TRBJ1-5
clone size: -
D gene: -
V gene: TRBV19
CDR3 DNA: TGTGCCAGTAAAGACAGGTACAATCAGCCCCAGCATTTT
CDR3 protein: CASKDRYNQPQHF

J gene: TRBJ2-2
clone size: -
D gene: -
V gene: TRBV5-4
CDR3 DNA: TGTGCCAGCAGCTTGGTGCGGATGGGCGGGGAGCTGTTTTTT
CDR3 protein: CASSLVRMGGELFF

J gene: TRBJ2-1
clone size: -
D gene: -
V gene: TRBV20-1
CDR3 DNA: TGCAGTGCTAGAGCCCTAGGTGTTGGGGACAATGAGCAGTTCTTC
CDR3 protein: CSARALGVGDNEQFF

J gene: TRBJ2-7
clone size: -
D gene: -
V gene: TRBV5-1
CDR3 DNA: TGCGCCAGCAGTCCCGCGGACAACCATGAGCAGTACTTC
CDR3 protein: CASSPADNHEQYF

J gene: TRBJ1-1
clone size: -
D gene: TRBD1
V gene: TRBV7-3
CDR3 DNA: TGTGCCAGCAGCTGGGACAGGGAAACTGAAGCTTTCTTT
CDR3 protein: CASSWDRETEAFF

J gene: TRBJ2-2
clone size: once
D gene: -
V gene: TRBV30
CDR3 DNA: TGTGCCTGGAGTGTACGATCCAGCGGGAACACCGGGGAGCTGTTTTTT
CDR3 protein: CAWSVRSSGNTGELFF

J gene: TRBJ1-6
clone size: -
D gene: -
V gene: TRBV5-1
CDR3 DNA: TGCGCCAGCAGCCCGGGGAACGAATCACCCCTCCACTTT
CDR3 protein: CASSPGNESPLHF

J gene: TRBJ2-4
clone size: once
D gene: -
V gene: TRBV30
CDR3 DNA: TGTGCCTGGACGGGGGCCATCAACATTCAGTACTTC
CDR3 protein: CAWTGAINIQYF

J gene: TRBJ2-5
clone size: once
D gene: -
V gene: TRBV6-5
CDR3 DNA: TGTGCCAGCAGTGATCACGAGTCCAGGGAAGAGACCCAGTACTTC
CDR3 protein: CASSDHESREETQYF

J gene: TRBJ2-4
clone size: -
D gene: -
V gene: TRBV30
CDR3 DNA: TGTGCCTGGAGCGCTCCGGGGCCCGCAGGAGACATTCAGTACTTC
CDR3 protein: CAWSAPGPAGDIQYF

J gene: TRBJ2-2
clone size: -
D gene: -
V gene: TRBV29-1
CDR3 DNA: TGCAGCGTTGAAGAGTTTCCCGGGGAGCTGTTTTTT
CDR3 protein: CSVEEFPGELFF

J gene: TRBJ2-3
clone size: -
D gene: -
V gene: TRBV12-3/TRBV12-4
CDR3 DNA: TGTGCCAGCAGGAAGTTGGGTAGCACAGATACGCAGTATTTT
CDR3 protein: CASRKLGSTDTQYF

J gene: TRBJ2-2
clone size: -
D gene: TRBD2
V gene: TRBV15
CDR3 DNA: TGTGCCACCAGCTCGAGACTAGCGGGAGGGAACACCGGGGAGCTGTTTTTT
CDR3 protein: CATSSRLAGGNTGELFF

J gene: TRBJ2-1
clone size: -
D gene: -
V gene: TRBV30
CDR3 DNA: TGTGCCTGGAGTCCTATCAGGGATGAGCAGTTCTTC
CDR3 protein: CAWSPIRDEQFF

J gene: TRBJ2-7
clone size: -
D gene: TRBD2
V gene: TRBV29-1
CDR3 DNA: TGCAGCGTGGCGGGACTAGCGGGAGGATCCTACGAGCAGTACTTC
CDR3 protein: CSVAGLAGGSYEQYF

J gene: TRBJ1-1
clone size: -
D gene: -
V gene: TRBV12-3/TRBV12-4
CDR3 DNA: TGTGCCACCCAGTTGTCCGAGAACACTGAAGCTTTCTTT
CDR3 protein: CATQLSENTEAFF

J gene: TRBJ2-5
clone size: -
D gene: -
V gene: TRBV15
CDR3 DNA: TGTGCCACCAGCAGGGGGAAAGTCCAAGAGACCCAGTACTTC
CDR3 protein: CATSRGKVQETQYF

J gene: TRBJ2-7
clone size: -
D gene: TRBD2
V gene: TRBV12-3/TRBV12-4
CDR3 DNA: TGTGCCAGCAGTTACCGATTTGCTGGACTAGTGTACGAGCAGTACTTC
CDR3 protein: CASSYRFAGLVYEQYF

J gene: TRBJ2-1
clone size: -
D gene: -
V gene: TRBV29-1
CDR3 DNA: TGCAGCGCTAGACTTAATAATGAGCAGTTCTTC
CDR3 protein: CSARLNNEQFF

J gene: TRBJ2-1
clone size: -
D gene: TRBD2
V gene: TRBV3-1
CDR3 DNA: TGTGCCAGCAGCCCCGCCGGGACTAGCGGGAGATCAATCAATGAGCAGTTCTTC
CDR3 protein: CASSPAGTSGRSINEQFF

J gene: TRBJ2-7
clone size: -
D gene: -
V gene: TRBV3-1
CDR3 DNA: TGTGCCAGCAGCCAAGATAAGGGAAAGGGCTGGTCCGAGCAGTACTTC
CDR3 protein: CASSQDKGKGWSEQYF

J gene: TRBJ2-1
clone size: -
D gene: -
V gene: TRBV20-1
CDR3 DNA: TGCAGTGCTAGTCCGGAGGGTGAGCAGTTCTTC
CDR3 protein: CSASPEGEQFF

J gene: TRBJ2-1
clone size: -
D gene: -
V gene: TRBV5-1
CDR3 DNA: TGCGCCAGCAGCCCCCGACTAGAGGGGACCGAGTTCTTC
CDR3 protein: CASSPRLEGTEFF

J gene: TRBJ1-5
clone size: -
D gene: -
V gene: TRBV4-1
CDR3 DNA: TGCGCCAGCAGCCAAGATGGGGATGGGTACTATCAGCCCCAGCATTTT
CDR3 protein: CASSQDGDGYYQPQHF

J gene: TRBJ2-5
clone size: -
D gene: -
V gene: TRBV18
CDR3 DNA: TGTGCCAGCTCACCACTTGTTGGGGGCCAAGAGACCCAGTACTTC
CDR3 protein: CASSPLVGGQETQYF

J gene: TRBJ1-1
clone size: -
D gene: TRBD1
V gene: TRBV20-1
CDR3 DNA: TGCAGTGCTAGAGAACTGGGACAGAAGAACACTGAAGCTTTCTTT
CDR3 protein: CSARELGQKNTEAFF

J gene: TRBJ1-1
clone size: -
D gene: -
V gene: TRBV3-1
CDR3 DNA: TGTGCCAGCACAAAGAAGGGTACTGAAGCTTTCTTT
CDR3 protein: CASTKKGTEAFF

J gene: TRBJ2-6
clone size: -
D gene: -
V gene: TRBV6-5
CDR3 DNA: TGTGCCAGCAGTTACTCTTATGCCTCTGGGGCCAACCTCCTGACTTTC
CDR3 protein: CASSYSYASGANLLTF

J gene: TRBJ2-3
clone size: -
D gene: TRBD1
V gene: TRBV7-7
CDR3 DNA: TGTGCTAGCAGCTACGGACAGGGGGCGTCGGATACGCAGTATTTT
CDR3 protein: CASSYGQGASDTQYF

J gene: TRBJ1-2
clone size: -
D gene: -
V gene: TRBV3-1
CDR3 DNA: TGTGCCAGCAGCCATCTTCAGGGGTTTAGCTATGGCTACACCTTC
CDR3 protein: CASSHLQGFSYGYTF

J gene: TRBJ1-4
clone size: -
D gene: -
V gene: TRBV29-1
CDR3 DNA: TGCAGCGTCGTCCACGACGGAAAACTGTTTTTT
CDR3 protein: CSVVHDGKLFF

J gene: TRBJ2-1
clone size: -
D gene: -
V gene: TRBV28
CDR3 DNA: TGTGCCAGCAGCGGGATCAATGAGCAGTTCTTC
CDR3 protein: CASSGINEQFF

J gene: TRBJ2-1
clone size: once
D gene: TRBD2
V gene: TRBV3-1
CDR3 DNA: TGTGCCAGCAGCCGCAATGGACTAGCGGCATACAATGAGCAGTTCTTC
CDR3 protein: CASSRNGLAAYNEQFF

J gene: TRBJ2-5
clone size: -
D gene: TRBD2
V gene: TRBV20-1
CDR3 DNA: TGCAGTGCTAGTGGGACTAGCGCCCAAGAGACCCAGTACTTC
CDR3 protein: CSASGTSAQETQYF

J gene: TRBJ1-2
clone size: -
D gene: -
V gene: TRBV28
CDR3 DNA: TGTGCCAGCAGTTCTAACCTGGGCCGCCCCCGTGGCTACACCTTC
CDR3 protein: CASSSNLGRPRGYTF

J gene: TRBJ1-2
clone size: -
D gene: TRBD1
V gene: TRBV7-9
CDR3 DNA: TGTGCCAGCAGCCCACAGACAGGGGCTAAGTATGGCTACACCTTC
CDR3 protein: CASSPQTGAKYGYTF

J gene: TRBJ2-1
clone size: -
D gene: -
V gene: TRBV28
CDR3 DNA: TGTGCCAGCAGTTCCCGTTCAAAATACGGGACGGGAGTGCCCTACAATGAGCAGTTCTTC
CDR3 protein: CASSSRSKYGTGVPYNEQFF

J gene: TRBJ2-2
clone size: -
D gene: -
V gene: TRBV5-1
CDR3 DNA: TGCGCCAGCAGCTTGGCCCTAGGAGGTTCGGACACCGGGGAGCTGTTTTTT
CDR3 protein: CASSLALGGSDTGELFF